The 27 T cell receptor beta chains below were found in one sample sequenced in a study of HIV-infected patients and healthy controls. No cell fractionation was done, so the repertoire covers all unsorted peripheral blood T cells. About 480 ng RNA was reverse transcribed with alpha and beta constant-region primers. Separate chain-specific third strand synthesis with multiplexing indices produced the alpha and beta libraries. TCRdb reanalysed the 5' RACE reads using MiXCR and keeps one entry per CDR3 protein. The table includes 9,500 or so distinct CDR3 sequences, roughly 5.6% detected once. The specimen was blood, collected before antiretroviral therapy. The receptors derive from an adult with HIV infection.

The chain employs TRBV12-3 or TRBV12-4 and TRBJ2-3; D ambiguous. V lost 3 bases and J 2 bases, leaving 9 bases between the germline ends. The CDR3 has 14 amino acids. The CDR3 spells CASSFGPFTDTQYF. The CDR3 DNA is TGTGCCAGCAGTTTCGGGCCTTTCACAGATACGCAGTATTTT.

This clonotype is labeled large. The chain couples TRBV7-9 to TRBJ2-7; 10 bases map to TRBD2. Germline loops: CDR1 SEHNR, CDR2 FQNEAQ (reference sequence). This CDR3 comprises 15 residues. Trimming removed 6 bases from V and 1 base from J; junction bases left unmatched: 6. The CDR3, as DNA: TGTGCCAGCAGACCTACTAGCGGGGATTCCTACGAGCAGTACTTC. Protein: CASRPTSGDSYEQYF.

This clonotype rates as medium-sized. The chain's CDR3 is CASILSRGSGITDTQYF. The CDR3 coding sequence is TGTGCCAGCATCCTCTCCAGGGGCAGTGGGATCACAGATACGCAGTATTTT. This rearrangement joins TRBV2 to TRBJ2-3; D possibly corresponds to TRBD1 (6 bases). The ends were cut back, 7 bases at V and 2 bases at J, with 22 bases in the middle. The CDR3 totals 17 residues. The germline CDR1 and CDR2 sequences are SNHLY and FYNNEI.

This clonotype is categorized as medium-sized. The chain links TRBV11-2 to TRBJ2-3; 7 nucleotides match TRBD1. The length of the CDR3 is 19 residues. Germline-derived CDR1 and CDR2 are SGHAT and FQNNGV. After removal of 1 base from V and 0 bases from J, the junction contained 13 bases not matched to a gene. CDR3 nucleotide sequence: TGTGCCAGCAGCTTAGTGGGGCAGGGGGTCGATCTTAGCACAGATACGCAGTATTTT. Protein product: CASSLVGQGVDLSTDTQYF. The full variable domain, with the rest looked up from reference TRBV11-2 and TRBJ2-3, is EAGVAQSPRYKIIEKRQSVAFWCNPISGHATLYWYQQILGQGPKLLIQFQNNGVVDDSQLPKDRFSAERLKGVDSTLKIQPAKLEDSAVYLCASSLVGQGVDLSTDTQYFGPGTRLTVL.

The chain is built from TRBV7-2 and TRBJ2-2, with a weak D call TRBD1 (6 bases). The germline V gene has CDR1 SGHTA and CDR2 FQGNSA. Trimming removed 5 bases from V and 0 bases from J, with 10 bases in between. There are 15 residues in the CDR3. In DNA, the CDR3 is TGTGCCAGCAGCATACAGGGAGCGAACACCGGGGAGCTGTTTTTT. Its translation: CASSIQGANTGELFF.

This clonotype was seen repeatedly, ten times or more. Here the CDR3 DNA reads TGTGCCAGCAGCCTCAGCGATACGCAGTATTTT. It translates to CASSLSDTQYF. The J gene is TRBJ2-3, the V gene TRBV7-2; D call uncertain. The CDR3 contains 11 residues. From germline, CDR1 is SGHTA and CDR2 FQGNSA. V was clipped by 5 bases and J by 6 bases, with 6 bases between them.

In its sample, this clonotype was seen many times. The chain combines TRBV6-4 with TRBJ2-3; 7 bases are shared with TRBD2. The CDR3 is 15 amino acids. The trim removed 3 bases at V and 6 bases at J, leaving 9 bases unmatched. Germline loops: CDR1 MRHNA, CDR2 SNTAGT. For the CDR3, the DNA is TGTGCCAGCAGTGAGTCCAGCGGGATTAGGGATACGCAGTATTTT. Protein product: CASSESSGIRDTQYF.

This clonotype is termed medium-sized. V is TRBV28 and J is TRBJ2-3, with a weak D call TRBD2 (7 bases). The CDR3 consists of 16 residues. With 2 bases removed from V and 0 bases from J, the gap between germline ends came to 12 bases. Germline V gene sequence: CDR1 MDHEN, CDR2 SYDVKM. CDR3 in amino acids: CASSLGGDTSTDTQYF. CDR3 coding DNA: TGTGCCAGCAGTTTAGGGGGGGACACTAGCACAGATACGCAGTATTTT. Together with reference TRBV28 and TRBJ2-3, the CDR3 gives the full variable domain: DVKVTQSSRYLVKRTGEKVFLECVQDMDHENMFWYRQDPGLGLRLIYFSYDVKMKEKGDIPEGYSVSREKKERFSLILESASTNQTSMYLCASSLGGDTSTDTQYFGPGTRLTVL.

This clonotype has a handful of counts. The chain couples TRBV7-2 to TRBJ2-7; the match to TRBD1 covers 7 bases. The germline CDR1 and CDR2 sequences are SGHTA and FQGNSA. The CDR3 runs to 15 residues. Trimming removed 1 base from V and 2 bases from J; junction bases left unmatched: 5. CDR3 bases: TGTGCCAGCAGCTTAGAAGGGACAGTTCCCTACGAGCAGTACTTC. Protein sequence: CASSLEGTVPYEQYF.

By frequency in the sample, this clonotype is medium-sized. V is TRBV7-9 and J is TRBJ2-5; either TRBD1 or TRBD2 may supply D (6 bases each). CDR1 and CDR2 from the germline V gene are SEHNR and FQNEAQ (reference sequence). V was cut by 5 bases and J by 6 bases, with 16 bases left in between. CDR3 length: 14 amino acids. The CDR3: CASSPRGEWKTQYF. CDR3 sequence (DNA): TGTGCCAGCAGCCCAAGGGGGGAATGGAAGACCCAGTACTTC.

This clonotype has at least ten counts. The gene calls are TRBV6-5 and TRBJ1-5, with D maybe TRBD1 (5 bases). The V end lost 6 bases, the J end lost 0 bases, and 12 bases lay between the germline ends. There are 15 residues in the CDR3. Germline-derived CDR1 and CDR2 are MNHEY and SVGAGI. The CDR3 protein is CASRQGPYSNQPQHF. CDR3 coding DNA: TGTGCCAGCAGGCAGGGCCCGTATAGCAATCAGCCCCAGCATTTT.

The table lists this clonotype with many counts. V gene TRBV6-5 combines with J gene TRBJ1-1; 8 nucleotides line up with TRBD1. The CDR3 is 14 amino acids. Germline V gene sequence: CDR1 MNHEY, CDR2 SVGAGI. V lost 8 bases to trimming and J lost 0 bases; unmatched junction nucleotides: 5. The CDR3 sequence is CASGTGFMNTEAFF. CDR3 nucleotides: TGTGCCAGCGGGACAGGATTCATGAACACTGAAGCTTTCTTT.

This clonotype was detected a few times. The rearrangement joins TRBV29-1 to TRBJ2-2; D possibly corresponds to TRBD1 (6 bases). V was clipped by 6 bases and J by 6 bases, with 20 bases between them. The CDR3 is 15 residues long. The germline CDR1 and CDR2 sequences are SQVTM and ANQGSEA. In nucleotides, the CDR3 is TGCAGCGTGAGGACCCTACAGGGTCGGGCCGGGGAGCTGTTTTTT. Amino acid sequence: CSVRTLQGRAGELFF.

This clonotype was counted at least ten times. The rearrangement links TRBV6-5 to TRBJ2-1, with TRBD1 matching 7 bases. Per the germline V gene, CDR1 is MNHEY and CDR2 is SVGAGI. The CDR3 runs to 13 residues. Trimming took 1 base from V and 6 from J; bases not matched to a gene: 0. CDR3 in amino acids: CASSYYRGNEQFF. As DNA, the CDR3 is TGTGCCAGCAGTTACTACAGGGGCAATGAGCAGTTCTTC.

This clonotype was counted ten times or more. The rearrangement joins TRBV12-3 or TRBV12-4 to TRBJ2-5; the D is unclear. The V end lost 6 bases, the J end lost 4 bases, and 3 bases lay between the germline ends. The CDR3 is made up of 10 amino acids. CDR3 in amino acids: CASRGETQYF. Written as DNA, the CDR3 is TGTGCCAGCAGGGGAGAGACCCAGTACTTC.

This clonotype showed up many times. The V and J genes are TRBV28 and TRBJ2-5; TRBD1 matches 7 bases. From germline, CDR1 is MDHEN and CDR2 SYDVKM. Losses at the gene ends were 4 bases for V and 3 bases for J; bases not matched to a gene: 8. The CDR3 contains 15 residues. This CDR3 is CASSSSRDRKETQYF. The CDR3 DNA follows: TGTGCCAGCAGTTCCTCCCGGGACAGAAAAGAGACCCAGTACTTC.

By sample share, this clonotype is medium-sized. CDR3 bases: TGTGCCAGCAGTGAAAGAGGGCGGGAGTGGTACAATGAGCAGTTCTTC. This sequence encodes CASSERGREWYNEQFF. The chain is built from TRBV6-1 and TRBJ2-1; TRBD2 agrees at 7 bases. Germline V gene sequence: CDR1 MNHNS, CDR2 SASEGT. CDR3 length equals 16 residues. Germline trimming cut 2 bases from V and 4 bases from J; bases unmatched to any gene: 8.

The table lists this clonotype with many counts. V gene TRBV19 combines with J gene TRBJ1-2; TRBD1 might be the D (6 bases). Germline V lookup: CDR1 LNHDA, CDR2 SQIVND (reference sequence). There are 16 residues in the CDR3. Trimming took off 5 bases at V and 8 bases at J, with 24 bases between the two ends. The CDR3, as DNA: TGTGCCAGTAGTCCTCCTGACGGGGGGCGCCCCAGGGGCTACACCTTC. This translates into CASSPPDGGRPRGYTF. The full variable domain, completed using reference TRBV19 and TRBJ1-2, is DGGITQSPKYLFRKEGQNVTLSCEQNLNHDAMYWYRQDPGQGLRLIYYSQIVNDFQKGDIAEGYSVSREKKESFPLTVTSAQKNPTAFYLCASSPPDGGRPRGYTFGSGTRLTVV.

Many counts were recorded for this clonotype. The rearrangement joins TRBV5-1 to TRBJ2-1; the match to TRBD2 covers 8 bases. Germline CDR1 reads SGHRS; CDR2 reads YFSETQ. The CDR3 loop spans 14 amino acids. Trimming removed 4 bases from V and 5 bases from J; junction bases left unmatched: 5. The CDR3 protein is CASSPGTSDNEQFF. The CDR3 DNA sequence: TGCGCCAGCAGCCCCGGGACTAGTGACAATGAGCAGTTCTTC.

By share of the sample, this clonotype is medium-sized (0.01 to 0.1%). Here the CDR3 reads CSARPDWTSEQFF. The DNA of the CDR3 is TGCAGTGCTAGACCGGACTGGACTTCGGAGCAGTTCTTC. The chain couples TRBV20-1 to TRBJ2-1, with TRBD2 as a possible D gene (5 bases). Germline V gives CDR1 DFQATT, CDR2 SNEGSKA (reference sequence). Trimming left V 2 bases short and J 10 bases short, with 15 bases between. The CDR3 consists of 13 residues.

V usage is TRBV29-1 and J usage is TRBJ1-1, with D hard to call. CDR1 is SQVTM and CDR2 is ANQGSEA in the germline V gene. Trimming took 6 bases from V and 6 from J, leaving 14 bases between them. The CDR3 consists of 12 residues. CDR3 in amino acids: CSVGRGDAEAFF. In nucleotides, the CDR3 is TGCAGCGTGGGCCGAGGAGATGCTGAAGCTTTCTTT. The whole variable domain, filled in from reference TRBV29-1 and TRBJ1-1, reads SAVISQKPSRDICQRGTSLTIQCQVDSQVTMMFWYRQQPGQSLTLIATANQGSEATYESGFVIDKFPISRPNLTFSTLTVSNMSPEDSSIYLCSVGRGDAEAFFGQGTRLTVV.

The sample holds many counts of this clonotype. V usage is TRBV7-6 and J usage is TRBJ2-5; tentatively, D is TRBD2 (6 bases). Between the trimmed V and J ends, which lost 8 bases and 0 bases, there was a span of 10 bases. The length of the CDR3 is 13 residues. CDR1 SGHVS and CDR2 FNYEAQ come from the germline V gene. The CDR3 nucleotides read TGTGCCAGCCGCGGGGCATACCAAGAGACCCAGTACTTC. It yields the protein CASRGAYQETQYF.

This clonotype was seen many times. The genes are TRBV9 and TRBJ2-5, with D possibly TRBD2 on 5 matching bases. Germline-derived CDR1 and CDR2 are SGDLS and YYNGEE. This CDR3 spans 15 amino acids. V lost 4 bases and J 5 bases, leaving 18 bases between the germline ends. The CDR3 sequence: CASSTQGGPWETQYF. The CDR3 DNA reads as TGTGCCAGCAGCACCCAAGGAGGTCCCTGGGAGACCCAGTACTTC.

This clonotype is medium-sized (0.01 to 0.1%) in the sample. The chain uses TRBV6-5 and TRBJ2-2; D not certain. The germline gives CDR1 MNHEY, CDR2 SVGAGI. Trimming stripped 0 bases from V and 5 bases from J, with 10 bases between. This CDR3 region has 15 residues. The chain's CDR3 is CASSYSVGGTGELFF. DNA for the CDR3: TGTGCCAGCAGTTACTCAGTCGGTGGTACCGGGGAGCTGTTTTTT.

This clonotype was counted at least ten times. J is TRBJ1-2 and V is TRBV19; maybe TRBD1 (6 bases). V shed 5 bases and J shed 3 bases, with 19 bases lying between them. Per the germline V gene, CDR1 is LNHDA and CDR2 is SQIVND (reference sequence). The CDR3 length is 16 residues. CDR3 region: CASSGPGTFPHYGYTF. The CDR3 DNA sequence: TGTGCCAGTAGTGGTCCCGGGACATTCCCTCACTATGGCTACACCTTC. Full variable domain (remainder filled in from reference TRBV19 and TRBJ1-2): DGGITQSPKYLFRKEGQNVTLSCEQNLNHDAMYWYRQDPGQGLRLIYYSQIVNDFQKGDIAEGYSVSREKKESFPLTVTSAQKNPTAFYLCASSGPGTFPHYGYTFGSGTRLTVV.

This clonotype rates as medium-sized. The chain links TRBV15 to TRBJ1-5; D is undetermined. V was shortened by 5 bases and J by 1 base, with 12 bases between the two germline ends. This CDR3 contains 15 residues. The germline CDR1 and CDR2 sequences are LNHNV and YYDKDF (reference sequence). This CDR3 reads CATSYNRQSNQPQHF. Written as DNA, the CDR3 is TGTGCCACCAGCTACAACCGGCAGAGCAATCAGCCCCAGCATTTT.

At least ten counts were recorded for this clonotype. This chain joins TRBV12-3 or TRBV12-4 and TRBJ1-2; D unresolved. V shed 3 bases and J shed 8 bases, with 10 bases lying between them. The CDR3 covers 12 residues. CDR3 sequence: CASSLDGIGYTF. CDR3 nucleotide sequence: TGTGCCAGCAGTTTGGATGGGATAGGCTACACCTTC.